Listed here is a single T cell receptor (beta chain). The germline V and J ends were trimmed by 6 bases and 0 bases, with 11 bases remaining between them. CDR1 SEHNR and CDR2 FQNEAQ come from the germline V gene (reference sequence). The CDR3 has 15 residues. These data belong to a study of Ad26.COV2.S vaccination and SARS-CoV-2 variants. The treatment is: approximately 18 received Ad26.COV2.S at low or high dose, single or two shots; several received placebo; per-sample allocation not given. Sample collection was performed on day 63 after the first vaccine or placebo injection. Generated by immunoSEQ multiplex PCR, the TCRdb table keeps only in-frame clones and is missing some. The sample lists hundreds of thousands of clones; about 90% were seen once.

The sequence was obtained from a person between 18 and 65 years old who received the Ad26.COV2.S COVID-19 vaccine or a placebo. The rearrangement links TRBV7-9 to TRBJ1-4; D unresolved. Sequencing was performed on peripheral blood, taken in a trial of Ad26.COV2.S vaccine versus placebo. The CDR3 region is CASRQGLSTNEKLFF. The CDR3 DNA reads as TGTGCCAGCAGACAAGGACTGTCAACTAATGAAAAACTGTTTTTT. Full variable domain (remainder filled in from reference TRBV7-9 and TRBJ1-4): DTGVSQNPRHKITKRGQNVTFRCDPISEHNRLYWYRQTLGQGPEFLTYFQNEAQLEKSRLLSDRFSAERPKGSFSTLEIQRTEQGDSAMYLCASRQGLSTNEKLFFGSGTQLSVL.